This T cell receptor (beta chain) stems from a study of blood T cell repertoires in COVID-19. Whole-study context: Both acute and convalescent COVID-19 samples were obtained from the United States, Italy and Spain. PBMCs, B-cell-depleted T cells, or T cells provided the cDNA or gDNA that made up the material.

The germline gives CDR1 SNHLY, CDR2 FYNNEI. Between the trimmed V and J ends, which lost 5 bases and 4 bases, there was a span of 12 bases. The CDR3 runs 13 residues. Methods used by the authors: Quantification of nucleated cells was approximated via reference gene primer amplification. Some clones are missing from TCRdb's copy, which holds only in-frame ones; the method was immunoSEQ multiplex PCR. From that table come the V and J calls and clone size; the DNA was used to work out D and trimming. The repertoire holds 100,000 to 150,000 clones, with about 90% as singletons. This receptor was taken from a woman aged 55 to 70 with acute or convalescent COVID-19. The V and J genes are TRBV2 and TRBJ2-7, with D hard to call. Sequencing was carried out using peripheral blood. This chain's CDR3 is CASSLSEYYEQYF. CDR3 nucleotide sequence: TGTGCCAGCAGTCTAAGCGAGTATTACGAGCAGTACTTC.